The source of this T cell receptor (beta chain) is a study of blood T cell repertoires in COVID-19. CDR3 length equals 15 residues. Germline CDR1 is LGHDT and CDR2 is YNNKEL (reference sequence). V lost 3 bases and J lost 7, with 13 bases in between. Produced via immunoSEQ multiplex PCR; TCRdb's table is partial and in-frame only. The data show under 300,000 clones, about 80% seen once. V usage is TRBV3-1 (or the pseudogene TRBV3-2) and J usage is TRBJ1-6; maybe TRBD1 (6 bases). The receptor comes from a man younger than 45 who had recovered from COVID-19. The sequenced sample was peripheral blood. In DNA form, the CDR3 reads TGTGCCAGCAGCCAGTACAGGGTCGGCAATTCACCCCTCCACTTT. Encoded protein: CASSQYRVGNSPLHF.